This T cell receptor (beta chain) emerged from a study of a mutant IDH1 vaccine in newly diagnosed glioma. Points from the study as a whole: Induction of immune responses by the vaccine occurred in 85% to 95% of patients.

The time point is: week 35, safety follow-up. Each dose delivered 300 ug of mutant IDH1 20-mer peptide subcutaneously with imiquimod. In this sample, this clone turned up a few times. Its target is unknown. The method was immunoSEQ multiplex PCR; TCRdb's version includes in-frame clones alone and lacks a portion of them. The repertoire holds over 55,000 clones, around 81% seen once, with around 5% in the top ten. The ends were cut back, 4 bases at V and 7 bases at J, with 16 bases in the middle. The CDR3 is 14 amino acids. Looked up from germline, CDR1 is MNHEY and CDR2 is SMNVEV (reference sequence). The rearrangement uses TRBV27 and TRBJ1-1; D perhaps matches TRBD1 (6 bases). The sequence derives from a man aged 35 to 55 with glioma. Sequencing was performed on PBMCs, taken from a glioma patient whose treatment included an IDH1 peptide vaccine. The CDR3 DNA follows: TGTGCCAGCAGTTGGCAGGGGCCTCGAGGTGAAGCTTTCTTT. Its translation: CASSWQGPRGEAFF.